Below, 2 T cell receptor beta chains from the same sample are listed, as sequenced in a study of blood T cell repertoires in COVID-19. The assay was immunoSEQ multiplex PCR, and TCRdb's table has in-frame clones only and misses some. Here the sample spans under 150,000 clones, 85% being singletons. The sequenced material came from peripheral blood. These receptors came from a human donor in a cohort sampled during active COVID-19.

This rearrangement joins TRBV2 to TRBJ1-5; 7 nucleotides line up with TRBD1. V shed 7 bases and J 8 bases; nucleotides not matched to a gene: 11. This CDR3 spans 14 amino acids. The V gene's germline CDR1 is SNHLY and CDR2 FYNNEI. The CDR3 loop is CASNLMTGWEPQHF. CDR3 coding DNA: TGTGCCAGCAACCTCATGACAGGGTGGGAGCCCCAGCATTTT. Combining the CDR3 with reference TRBV2 and TRBJ1-5 gives the whole variable domain EPEVTQTPSHQVTQMGQEVILRCVPISNHLYFYWYRQILGQKVEFLVSFYNNEISEKSEIFDDQFSVERPDGSNFTLKIRSTKLEDSAMYFCASNLMTGWEPQHFGDGTRLSIL.

This clone came up a few times. The chain carries TRBV10-1 and TRBJ1-2; tentatively, D is TRBD1 (5 bases). V was shortened by 3 bases and J by 5 bases, with 10 bases between the two germline ends. Germline-derived CDR1 and CDR2 are WNHNN and SYGVQD (reference sequence). CDR3 length: 13 residues. The CDR3 protein is CASSDGTDYGYTF. CDR3 in DNA: TGCGCCAGCAGTGATGGGACTGATTATGGCTACACCTTC.